Below are 20 T cell receptor beta chains sequenced from a single sample in a study of cytomegalovirus exposure and HLA in healthy donors. It was with 60 Vbeta and 13 Jbeta primers that the PCR ran. Here immunoSEQ multiplex PCR was the method, and the copy in TCRdb shows in-frame clones only, minus some. The sample holds around 100,000 clones, 81% seen once. The sequenced sample was PBMCs. The receptors come from a woman between 65 and 79 years old in good health and CMV-seropositive.

The chain links TRBV18 to TRBJ2-7, with TRBD1 matching over 10 bases. The CDR3 runs to 14 residues. CDR1 and CDR2 from the germline V gene are KGHSH and LQKENI. The V and J ends lost 4 bases and 5 bases, in that order; junction bases with no gene match: 5. The CDR3 protein is CASSLGQGDHEQYF. CDR3 DNA: TGTGCCAGCTCACTCGGACAGGGGGACCACGAGCAGTACTTC.

This chain uses TRBV27 with TRBJ2-1, with TRBD2 matching 8 bases. CDR3 length: 15 residues. Germline CDR1 is MNHEY and CDR2 is SMNVEV (reference sequence). V shed 7 bases and J 5 bases; nucleotides not matched to a gene: 10. The CDR3 DNA sequence: TGTGCCAGCATCCGTCGAGCGGGGGTCGACAATGAGCAGTTCTTC. Protein: CASIRRAGVDNEQFF.

V and J are TRBV30 and TRBJ2-3; 7 nucleotides agree with TRBD1. Germline V gene data show CDR1 as GTSNPN and CDR2 as SVGIG (reference sequence). The CDR3 covers 15 residues. Trimming took 4 bases from V and 0 from J; bases not matched to a gene: 7. Here the CDR3 reads CAWTQGSGSTDTQYF. Here the CDR3 DNA reads TGTGCCTGGACACAGGGGAGTGGAAGCACAGATACGCAGTATTTT.

The chain recombines TRBV5-1 with TRBJ2-2; D ambiguous. CDR3 length: 15 residues. V shed 5 bases and J shed 5 bases, with 16 bases lying between them. Germline values: CDR1 SGHRS, CDR2 YFSETQ. DNA of the CDR3: TGCGCCAGCAGTTCGCCCAGCGTCGGTACCGGGGAGCTGTTTTTT. Residues: CASSSPSVGTGELFF.

The table lists this clone with many counts. The chain combines TRBV4-3 with TRBJ2-2; D unclear. The CDR3 extends over 15 amino acids. Germline CDR1 and CDR2: LGHNA and YSLEER. V was clipped by 0 bases and J by 6 bases, with 11 bases between them. The CDR3 region is CASSQESLLAGELFF. Here the CDR3 DNA reads TGCGCCAGCAGCCAAGAATCCCTTTTAGCCGGGGAGCTGTTTTTT.

V and J are TRBV5-6 and TRBJ2-3; 9 nucleotides align to TRBD1. Germline V gene data show CDR1 as SGHDT and CDR2 as YYEEEE. CDR3 length: 16 residues. J lost 3 bases, V lost 3 bases, and 8 bases had no gene match. The CDR3 sequence is CASSSYTGGWTDTQYF. DNA for the CDR3: TGTGCCAGCAGCTCGTATACAGGGGGCTGGACAGATACGCAGTATTTT.

The rearrangement uses TRBV5-8 and TRBJ2-1; TRBD2 matches at 9 bases. The CDR3 loop spans 15 amino acids. CDR1 is SGHTS and CDR2 is YDEGEE in the germline V gene. The J segment lost 6 bases and the V segment lost 4 bases, leaving 8 bases of the junction unmatched. DNA for the CDR3: TGTGCCAGCAGCGCCCCGGGACTAGCCCTCAATGAGCAGTTCTTC. This encodes CASSAPGLALNEQFF. Filled out from reference TRBV5-8 and TRBJ2-1, the complete variable domain reads EAGVTQSPTHLIKTRGQQATLRCSPISGHTSVYWYQQALGLGLQFLLWYDEGEERNRGNFPPRFSGRQFPNYSSELNVNALELEDSALYLCASSAPGLALNEQFFGPGTRLTVL.

The chain employs TRBV30 and TRBJ2-2; D perhaps matches TRBD1 (6 bases). The CDR3 totals 15 residues. Germline V gives CDR1 GTSNPN, CDR2 SVGIG (reference sequence). V lost 3 bases and J lost 4, with 15 bases in between. CDR3 bases: TGTGCCTGGAGCCTACAGGGATCTGGCACCGGGGAGCTGTTTTTT. It yields the protein CAWSLQGSGTGELFF.

The chain recombines TRBV28 with TRBJ1-5, with TRBD1 as a possible D gene (5 bases). This CDR3 region has 17 residues. CDR1 and CDR2 from the germline V gene are MDHEN and SYDVKM. V lost 7 bases, J lost 2 bases, and 21 bases lay in between. This CDR3 reads CASTLGEGSVGNQPQHF. DNA for the CDR3: TGTGCCAGCACATTGGGGGAGGGGTCGGTGGGCAATCAGCCCCAGCATTTT.

The chain has TRBV6-1 and TRBJ1-5; no clear D gene. The CDR3 is 14 residues long. Per germline, CDR1 MNHNS and CDR2 SASEGT. Trimming shortened V by 9 bases and J by 0 bases, and 12 bases separated the two germline ends. The CDR3 nucleotides are TGTGCCAGTTCCCTAAGTTATAGCAATCAGCCCCAGCATTTT. Translation gives CASSLSYSNQPQHF.

A few counts support this clone. The CDR3 sequence: CSVRTGGNSPLHF. CDR3 nucleotide sequence: TGCAGCGTAAGGACAGGGGGTAATTCACCCCTCCACTTT. The chain employs TRBV29-1 and TRBJ1-6, with 10 bases that match TRBD1. The V and J ends lost 6 bases and 6 bases, in that order; junction bases with no gene match: 2. Germline V gene lookup returns CDR1 SQVTM and CDR2 ANQGSEA. The CDR3 sequence is 13 residues long.

The chain is built from TRBV7-3 and TRBJ2-1, with D possibly matching TRBD1 (5 bases). The V gene lost 4 bases and the J gene lost 8 bases, with 9 bases spanning the gap. From germline, CDR1 is SGHTA and CDR2 FQGTGA. The CDR3 runs 12 residues. The CDR3 DNA sequence: TGTGCCAGCAGCTCCCCAGGGTATGAGCAGTTCTTC. Its translation is CASSSPGYEQFF.

The gene calls are TRBV10-3 and TRBJ2-1, with 9 bases aligning to TRBD1. The junction had 9 bases not matched to a gene; V was cut back by 6 bases and J by 3 bases. This CDR3 contains 16 residues. Germline CDR1 is ENHRY and CDR2 is SYGVKD. CDR3: CAISLPGTGIYNEQFF. The DNA of the CDR3 is TGTGCCATCAGCCTACCCGGGACAGGGATCTACAATGAGCAGTTCTTC.

The rearrangement uses TRBV9 and TRBJ2-7; perhaps TRBD1 as D (5 bases). CDR1 and CDR2 (germline): SGDLS, YYNGEE. The germline V and J ends were trimmed by 2 bases and 5 bases, with 14 bases remaining between them. The CDR3 is 14 amino acids. CDR3 sequence: CASSVQDTTHEQYF. CDR3 nucleotides: TGTGCCAGCAGCGTTCAGGACACCACCCACGAGCAGTACTTC.

Remarks on this clone: Other DNA sequences from this sample encode an identical CDR3 as well. V gene TRBV5-1 combines with J gene TRBJ1-1, with a possible D match to TRBD1 (5 bases). Germline loops: CDR1 SGHRS, CDR2 YFSETQ. The CDR3 length is 13 residues. V was trimmed by 2 bases and J by 2 bases, leaving 7 bases between them. CDR3 in DNA: TGCGCCAGCAGCTTCAGGGAAAACACTGAAGCTTTCTTT. It is translated as CASSFRENTEAFF.

The genes are TRBV30 and TRBJ2-5, with 11 bases identical to TRBD1. Germline V gene lookup returns CDR1 GTSNPN and CDR2 SVGIG (reference sequence). After removal of 3 bases from V and 10 bases from J, the junction contained 10 bases not matched to a gene. This CDR3 has 14 amino acids. CDR3 loop: CAWSRDRGGVGQYF. The DNA for the CDR3 is TGTGCCTGGAGCCGGGACAGGGGGGGAGTGGGCCAGTACTTC.

The chain is built from TRBV4-2 and TRBJ2-7; TRBD2 matches 11 bases. V lost 5 bases and J lost 4; bases outside the gene matches: 10. This CDR3 comprises 16 residues. Germline V gene sequence: CDR1 LGHNA, CDR2 YNFKEQ. In DNA, the CDR3 is TGTGCCAGCAGCTTAAGAGGAGCTAGCGGGGGGTACGAGCAGTACTTC. It translates to CASSLRGASGGYEQYF.

The chain uses TRBV2 and TRBJ2-5; weak D call: TRBD2 (5 bases). The CDR3 runs to 14 residues. The V and J ends lost 6 bases and 5 bases respectively, with 16 bases between them. Germline CDR1 and CDR2: SNHLY and FYNNEI. The DNA of the CDR3 is TGTGCCAGCAGCCCGGACCTGAGGAGGGAGACCCAGTACTTC. Its translation is CASSPDLRRETQYF.

CDR3 sequence (DNA): TGTGCCAGCAGCGGACTAGCGGGAGAGGGGAGTGAGCAGTTCTTC. Translating it yields CASSGLAGEGSEQFF. The chain carries TRBV6-1 and TRBJ2-1; TRBD2 matches at 13 bases. The CDR3 covers 15 residues. Losses at the gene ends were 6 bases for V and 9 bases for J; bases not matched to a gene: 8. The germline gives CDR1 MNHNS, CDR2 SASEGT.

The chain uses TRBV10-3 and TRBJ1-4; 7 nucleotides line up with TRBD1. Unmatched junction bases numbered 8, after V lost 2 bases and J lost 5 bases. The CDR3 totals 16 residues. The V gene's germline CDR1 is ENHRY and CDR2 SYGVKD. The CDR3 nucleotides are TGTGCCATCAGTGAGAGAGGGGACAGTTTAAATGAAAAACTGTTTTTT. Its protein product is CAISERGDSLNEKLFF.